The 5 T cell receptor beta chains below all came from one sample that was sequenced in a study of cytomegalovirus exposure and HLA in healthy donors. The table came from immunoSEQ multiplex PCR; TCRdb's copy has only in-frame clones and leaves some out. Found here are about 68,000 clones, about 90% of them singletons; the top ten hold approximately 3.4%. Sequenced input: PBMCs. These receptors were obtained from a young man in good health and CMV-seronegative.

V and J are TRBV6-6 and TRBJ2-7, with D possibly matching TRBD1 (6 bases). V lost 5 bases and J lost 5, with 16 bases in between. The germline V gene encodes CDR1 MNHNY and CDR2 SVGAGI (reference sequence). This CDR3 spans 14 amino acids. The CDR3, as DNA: TGTGCCAGCAGTCCCACAGGGTTTCGCCACGAGCAGTACTTC. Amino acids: CASSPTGFRHEQYF.

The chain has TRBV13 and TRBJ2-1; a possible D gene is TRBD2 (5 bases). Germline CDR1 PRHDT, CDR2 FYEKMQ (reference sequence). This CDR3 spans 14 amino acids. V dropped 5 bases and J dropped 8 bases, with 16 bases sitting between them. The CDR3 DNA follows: TGTGCCAGCAGCGGAGTTTCGGGTAGCGATGAGCAGTTCTTC. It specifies CASSGVSGSDEQFF.

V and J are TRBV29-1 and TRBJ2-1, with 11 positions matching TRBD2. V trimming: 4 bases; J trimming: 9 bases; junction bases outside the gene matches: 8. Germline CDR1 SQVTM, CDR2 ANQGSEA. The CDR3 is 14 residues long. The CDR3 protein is CSVVHLAGGGEQFF. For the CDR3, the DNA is TGCAGCGTTGTGCATCTAGCGGGAGGAGGTGAGCAGTTCTTC.

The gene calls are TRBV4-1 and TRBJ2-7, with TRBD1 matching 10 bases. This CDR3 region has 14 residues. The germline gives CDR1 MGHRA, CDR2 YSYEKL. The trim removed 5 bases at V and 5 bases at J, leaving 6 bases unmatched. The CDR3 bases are TGCGCCAGCAGCGTCCGGGACAGGGGCGACGAGCAGTACTTC. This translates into CASSVRDRGDEQYF.

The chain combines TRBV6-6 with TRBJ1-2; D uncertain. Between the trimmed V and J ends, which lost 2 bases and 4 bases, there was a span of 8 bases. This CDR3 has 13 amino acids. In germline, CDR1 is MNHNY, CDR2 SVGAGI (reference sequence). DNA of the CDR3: TGTGCCAGCAGTTACGTCAGTTTCTATGGCTACACCTTC. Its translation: CASSYVSFYGYTF.